These 22 T cell receptor beta chains were sequenced from one sample in a study of T cells in Graves' hyperthyroidism and ophthalmopathy. The investigators amplified TCR beta CDR3 regions from RNA transcripts. When the TCR CDR3 underwent first-round RT-PCR, the HTBI primer set was used. TCRdb re-called the multiplex PCR reads with MiXCR, one entry per CDR3 protein. The table includes about 580,000 distinct CDR3 sequences, around 46% detected once. The specimen was peripheral blood or thyroid tissue (not recorded which). Every receptor here comes from a woman between 18 and 29 years old with Graves' hyperthyroidism.

The chain employs TRBV6-2 or TRBV6-3 and TRBJ2-5; D unresolved. This CDR3 is built from 11 residues. V lost 2 bases, J lost 10 bases, and 8 bases lay in between. The germline V gene has CDR1 MNHEY and CDR2 SVGEGT. CDR3 sequence (DNA): TGTGCCAGCAGTTACAGGGTGGGCCAGTACTTC. Its translation: CASSYRVGQYF.

Remarks on this clonotype: A much larger clone differs by one base, so this may be a read error. This chain connects TRBV18 to TRBJ1-2; no clear D gene. Germline CDR1 reads KGHSH; CDR2 reads LQKENI. The length of the CDR3 is 15 residues. CDR3 coding DNA: TGTGCCAGCCCACCACGGCAGCAGACAAATTATGGCTACACCTTC. It translates to CASPPRQQTNYGYTF.

This clonotype has a count of ten or more. The chain uses TRBV7-3 and TRBJ1-1, with a tentative D call TRBD1 (5 bases). Germline V CDR1 and CDR2: SGHTA, FQGTGA. The CDR3 extends over 14 amino acids. V was trimmed by 5 bases and J by 4 bases, leaving 14 bases between them. DNA for the CDR3: TGTGCCAGCAGCCCAGAAACGGGGGGCACTGAAGCTTTCTTT. Translation: CASSPETGGTEAFF.

This clonotype was observed many times. The V gene is TRBV6-5, the J gene TRBJ1-2, with 7 bases matching TRBD1. There are 14 residues in the CDR3. V shed 2 bases and J 7 bases; nucleotides not matched to a gene: 7. Germline CDR1 is MNHEY and CDR2 is SVGAGI. This chain's CDR3 is CASSYGTDHGGYTF. The CDR3 bases are TGTGCCAGCAGTTACGGGACAGATCATGGTGGCTACACCTTC.

This clonotype was detected many times. V gene TRBV14 combines with J gene TRBJ2-7; 7 bases fit TRBD2. The CDR3 contains 15 residues. Germline values: CDR1 SGHDN, CDR2 FVKESK. The J segment lost 7 bases and the V segment lost 0 bases, leaving 9 bases of the junction unmatched. CDR3 nucleotides: TGTGCCAGCAGCCAAGATCGCGGGGGAATGGGTGAGCAGTACTTC. Amino acid sequence: CASSQDRGGMGEQYF.

The chain uses TRBV7-8 and TRBJ2-7; 8 bases fit TRBD2. The CDR3 spans 15 residues. V trimming: 5 bases; J trimming: 6 bases; junction bases outside the gene matches: 12. Germline CDR1 is SGHVS and CDR2 is FQNEAQ. The CDR3 DNA follows: TGTGCCAGCAGCCCACCGGGACTAGAGGGAACCGAGCAGTACTTC. It specifies CASSPPGLEGTEQYF.

This clonotype was recorded many times. The chain has TRBV24-1 and TRBJ2-5, with D possibly being TRBD1 or TRBD2 (5 bases each). Trimming took 2 bases from V and 5 from J, leaving 8 bases between them. Germline CDR1 and CDR2: KGHDR and SFDVKD. There are 13 residues in the CDR3. The CDR3 reads CATSDWDRETQYF. DNA for the CDR3: TGTGCCACCAGTGATTGGGACCGGGAGACCCAGTACTTC.

This clonotype showed up just once. The chain combines TRBV11-1 with TRBJ1-2; unclear D gene. CDR1 is SGHAT and CDR2 is FQDESV in the germline V gene (reference sequence). Trimming pared 4 bases from V and 8 bases from J, leaving 8 bases between. The CDR3 consists of 11 residues. CDR3 in DNA: TGTGCCAGCAGCTCGGAGCGGGGCTACACCTTC. Residues: CASSSERGYTF.

V and J are TRBV20-1 and TRBJ2-7; a weak D match, TRBD2 (5 bases). The V end was cut by 2 bases, the J end by 2 bases, with 10 bases between. CDR1 is DFQATT, CDR2 SNEGSKA, per germline (reference sequence). CDR3 length: 13 residues. The DNA of the CDR3 is TGCAGTGCTAGAAAGCGGAACACCTACGAGCAGTACTTC. This translates into CSARKRNTYEQYF.

The J gene is TRBJ2-3, the V gene TRBV29-1, with a weak D call TRBD1 (6 bases). Deletions cut 6 bases from V and 5 bases from J, with 12 bases between. Germline CDR1 is SQVTM and CDR2 is ANQGSEA. This CDR3 contains 12 residues. In nucleotides, the CDR3 is TGCAGCGTGTACAGGGATGGAGATACGCAGTATTTT. Translated: CSVYRDGDTQYF.

This chain joins TRBV2 and TRBJ2-5, with D possibly matching TRBD2 (5 bases). TRBJ2-1 matches the DNA end more closely, so the J call is doubtful. The V gene's germline CDR1 is SNHLY and CDR2 FYNNEI. The CDR3 has 13 amino acids. The DNA for the CDR3 is TGTGCCAGCAGGGAGGAGAGGATTGATGAGCAGTTCTTC. Amino acids: CASREERIDEQFF.

This clonotype was seen repeatedly, ten times or more. The V and J genes are TRBV7-2 and TRBJ2-7, with 12 bases aligning to TRBD1. The CDR3 consists of 15 residues. Trimming took 8 bases from V and 6 from J; bases not matched to a gene: 11. In germline, CDR1 is SGHTA, CDR2 FQGNSA. The CDR3 spells CASALGTGGSTEQYF. In DNA form, the CDR3 reads TGTGCCAGCGCCCTCGGGACAGGGGGCTCCACCGAGCAGTACTTC.

On this clonotype: As the CDR3 is not closed by the conserved phenylalanine or tryptophan, this likely results from a read error. J is TRBJ2-7 and V is TRBV12-3 or TRBV12-4; D remains unclear. The CDR3 is 11 residues long. CDR3 nucleotide sequence: TGTGCCGGCAGTTTCGCTGGCGAGCAGTACCTC. As protein: CAGSFAGEQYL.

A few counts support this clonotype. The chain has TRBV7-3 and TRBJ2-1; 12 nucleotides line up with TRBD2. The V segment lost 2 bases and the J segment 4 bases; nucleotides outside the gene matches: 0. The germline CDR1 and CDR2 sequences are SGHTA and FQGTGA. The CDR3 extends over 15 amino acids. The chain's CDR3 is CASSLLAGGYNEQFF. Written as DNA, the CDR3 is TGTGCCAGCAGCTTACTAGCGGGAGGGTACAATGAGCAGTTCTTC.

The chain recombines TRBV7-2 with TRBJ1-1; 7 bases align to TRBD1. From germline, CDR1 is SGHTA and CDR2 FQGNSA. J gave up 6 bases and V 10 bases, and 11 bases lay outside the gene matches. CDR3 length equals 13 residues. The CDR3 protein is CATPYRGGPEAFF. The CDR3 bases are TGTGCCACACCATACAGGGGAGGACCTGAAGCTTTCTTT.

The count of this clonotype is one. The V call is TRBV20-1, the J call TRBJ2-1; the D is unclear. V was cut by 7 bases and J by 0 bases, with 13 bases left in between. Per germline, CDR1 DFQATT and CDR2 SNEGSKA (reference sequence). The CDR3 contains 14 residues. As DNA, the CDR3 is TGCAGTGTAGTGTCGGCGAGCTCCTACAATGAGCAGTTCTTC. Encoded protein: CSVVSASSYNEQFF.

Ten or more counts support this clonotype. The chain is built from TRBV9 and TRBJ2-5, with 7 nucleotides matching TRBD1. This CDR3 has 14 residues. V trimming: 2 bases; J trimming: 2 bases; junction bases outside the gene matches: 3. The V gene's germline CDR1 is SGDLS and CDR2 YYNGEE. CDR3 bases: TGTGCCAGCAGCGTCGGGACAGCACAAGAGACCCAGTACTTC. Amino acid sequence: CASSVGTAQETQYF.

This clonotype was observed at least ten times. The V call is TRBV7-2, the J call TRBJ2-5; the D is unclear. The CDR3 spans 14 residues. Germline CDR1 reads SGHTA; CDR2 reads FQGNSA. Trimming removed 4 bases from V and 1 base from J, with 10 bases in between. DNA of the CDR3: TGTGCCAGCAGCTACAGCACTACCCAAGAGACCCAGTACTTC. It codes for CASSYSTTQETQYF.

This clonotype was recorded a few times. The chain carries TRBV2 and TRBJ1-5; no reliable D call. The CDR3 covers 13 residues. The germline CDR1 and CDR2 sequences are SNHLY and FYNNEI. V shed 5 bases and J shed 4 bases, with 9 bases lying between them. Here the CDR3 DNA reads TGTGCCAGCAGTTACTATGGGAATCAGCCCCAGCATTTT. Encoded protein: CASSYYGNQPQHF.

This clonotype showed up many times. The chain recombines TRBV2 with TRBJ1-3, with unresolved D. The CDR3 totals 13 residues. Per germline, CDR1 SNHLY and CDR2 FYNNEI. V gave up 0 bases and J gave up 4 bases, with 4 bases separating them. CDR3 sequence reads: CASSEAQGNTIYF. The CDR3 DNA sequence: TGTGCCAGCAGTGAAGCGCAGGGAAACACCATATATTTT.

To note about this clonotype: A much larger clone differs by one base, so this may be a read error. V gene TRBV20-1 combines with J gene TRBJ2-7; D could derive from TRBD1 or TRBD2 (5 bases each). Germline V CDR1 and CDR2: DFQATT, SNEGSKA (reference sequence). The CDR3 is 14 residues long. CDR3 coding DNA: TGCGGTGCTAGAGACGGGGCTACTAGGGACGAGCAGTACTTC. It specifies CGARDGATRDEQYF.

This clonotype was observed at least ten times. The rearrangement links TRBV4-3 to TRBJ1-6; perhaps TRBD1 as D (6 bases). There are 14 residues in the CDR3. The ends were cut back, 5 bases at V and 8 bases at J, with 13 bases in the middle. Looked up from germline, CDR1 is LGHNA and CDR2 is YSLEER. CDR3 sequence: CASSTRQVDSPLHF. In DNA form, the CDR3 reads TGCGCCAGCAGCACCCGACAGGTGGATTCACCCCTCCACTTT.